The TCR delta chain described here comes from a study of γδ T cells in repeated Plasmodium falciparum infection. Gammadelta T cells were flow-sorted from PBMC into Vgamma9/Vdelta2+ and Vdelta2-negative populations for bulk analysis. Notes on this clone: The TCRdb record carries a much larger clone's protein, which differs from this DNA's translation at residue 3; a read error is the likely cause, and the protein listed here is the DNA translation.

TCRdb used CATT to re-call clones from the multiplex PCR reads. Of under 60,000 delta-chain clones listed, roughly 1.5% are singletons. Germline CDR1 is TSWWSYY and CDR2 is QGS. This CDR3 spans 20 amino acids. The source is a pool of human donors (malaria-infected and uninfected, not separated). The genes are TRDV1 and TRDJ1; 10 nucleotides agree with TRDD3. The specimen was gamma-delta T cells from blood. CDR3 in amino acids: CAIGEPSSYTWGINTDKLIF. DNA for the CDR3: TGTGCTATTGGGGAGCCGTCCTCCTACACCTGGGGGATAAACACCGATAAACTCATCTTT.